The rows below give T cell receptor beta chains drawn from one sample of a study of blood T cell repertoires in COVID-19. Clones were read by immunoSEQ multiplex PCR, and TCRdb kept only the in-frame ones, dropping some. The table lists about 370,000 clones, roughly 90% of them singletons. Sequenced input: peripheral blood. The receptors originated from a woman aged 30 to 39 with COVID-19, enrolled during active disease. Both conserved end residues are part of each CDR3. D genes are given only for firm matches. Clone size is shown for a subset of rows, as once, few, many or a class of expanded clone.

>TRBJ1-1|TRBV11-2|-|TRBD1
TGTGCCAGCAGCCGTACGGGGACAGGGGAAGACACTGAAGCTTTCTTT
CASSRTGTGEDTEAFF
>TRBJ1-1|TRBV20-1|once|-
TGCAGCGCGTCGTGGTCCGATGTTTTCTTT
CSASWSDVFF
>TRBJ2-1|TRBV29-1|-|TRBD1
TGCAGCGTTCTCGCAGGGGGCCCCTACAATGAGCAGTTCTTC
CSVLAGGPYNEQFF
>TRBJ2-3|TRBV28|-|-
TGTGCCAGCAGTTTCGAGGGTAAAGGCACAGATACGCAGTATTTT
CASSFEGKGTDTQYF
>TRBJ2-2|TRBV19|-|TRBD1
TGTGCCAGTAGTCCCAAGCCGGGACAGTTCGCGAACACCGGGGAGCTGTTTTTT
CASSPKPGQFANTGELFF
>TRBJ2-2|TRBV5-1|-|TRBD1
TGCGCCAGCAGGTGGGACAGGGAAAAGACCGGGGAGCTGTTTTTT
CASRWDREKTGELFF
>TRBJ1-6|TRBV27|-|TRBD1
TGTGCCAGCAGGACAGGGAATAATTCACCCCTCCACTTT
CASRTGNNSPLHF
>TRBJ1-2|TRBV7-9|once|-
TGTGCCAGCAGCTTAGGTAGGGGGACAAACGGCTACACCTTC
CASSLGRGTNGYTF
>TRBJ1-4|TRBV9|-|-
TGTGCCAGCAGCGTAGGGGGCCAGACGGAAAAACTGTTTTTT
CASSVGGQTEKLFF
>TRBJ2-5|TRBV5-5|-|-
TGTGCCAGCAGCTTTAACAATCAAGAGACCCAGTACTTC
CASSFNNQETQYF
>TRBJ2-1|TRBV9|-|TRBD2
TGTGCCAGCAGCGTACGACTAGCGGGAGACAATGAGCAGTTCTTC
CASSVRLAGDNEQFF
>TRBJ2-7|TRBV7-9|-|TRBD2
TGTGCCAGCAGCCCAGAACTCACAGCGGGGAGCTCCTACGAGCAGTACTTC
CASSPELTAGSSYEQYF
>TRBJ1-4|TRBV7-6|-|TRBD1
TGTGCCAGCAGCGATGACAGGGTCGGAGAAAAACTGTTTTTT
CASSDDRVGEKLFF
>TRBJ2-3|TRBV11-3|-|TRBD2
TGTGCCAGCAGCTTCGGAGCGGGGGTCTATCCCAACACAGATACGCAGTATTTT
CASSFGAGVYPNTDTQYF
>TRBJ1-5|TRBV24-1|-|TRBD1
TGTGCCACCAGTTTAAAGGGACAGGGCAATCAGCCCCAGCATTTT
CATSLKGQGNQPQHF
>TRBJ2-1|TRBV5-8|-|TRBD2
TGTGCCAGCAGCGCCCTCCTGGCGGGAGGACTAAATGAGCAGTTCTTC
CASSALLAGGLNEQFF
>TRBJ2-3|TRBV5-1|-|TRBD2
TGCGCCAGCAGCCGAGGGACTAGCGGAAACACAGATACGCAGTATTTT
CASSRGTSGNTDTQYF
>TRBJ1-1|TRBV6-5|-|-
TGTGCCAGCTTATCGGACAGCGGAGAAGCTTTCTTT
CASLSDSGEAFF
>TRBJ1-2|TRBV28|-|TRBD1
TGTGCCAGTTTAGGCCCTCACAGGGGCAGGGAGAACTATGGCTACACCTTC
CASLGPHRGRENYGYTF
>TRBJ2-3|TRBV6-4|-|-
TGTGCCAGCAGTGACTCGTGGCGGGACTCCACAGATACGCAGTATTTT
CASSDSWRDSTDTQYF
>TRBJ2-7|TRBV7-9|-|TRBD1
TGTGCCAGCAGCTTAGCGGGACAGGGGAGAGGCGAGCAGTACTTC
CASSLAGQGRGEQYF
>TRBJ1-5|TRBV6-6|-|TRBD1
TGTGCCAGCAGTCCTGGGGACAGTGGGAATCAGCCCCAGCATTTT
CASSPGDSGNQPQHF
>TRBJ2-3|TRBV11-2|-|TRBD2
TGTGCCAGCAGCTTAGAGGGACTAGCGGACACGCAGTATTTT
CASSLEGLADTQYF
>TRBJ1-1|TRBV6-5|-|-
TGTGCCAGCAGTTACACCACGGTGAACACTGAAGCTTTCTTT
CASSYTTVNTEAFF
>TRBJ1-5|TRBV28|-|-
TGTGCCAGCAGTATCCCTGGCCAGCCCCAGCATTTT
CASSIPGQPQHF
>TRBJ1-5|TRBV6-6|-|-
TGTGCCAGCAACCTCCCCGAAGCCGCCAATCAGCCCCAGCATTTT
CASNLPEAANQPQHF
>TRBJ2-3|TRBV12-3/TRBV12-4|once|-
TGTGCCAGCAGTTTAATTATCACAGATACGCAGTATTTT
CASSLIITDTQYF
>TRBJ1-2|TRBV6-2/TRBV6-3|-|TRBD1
TGTGCCAGCAGCCTAGCCGGGACAGGGGGCGGCCCGACGGCCTATGGCTACACCTTC
CASSLAGTGGGPTAYGYTF
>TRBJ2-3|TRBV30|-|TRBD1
TGTGCCTGGAGTGTCGACAGGGTTGGCACAGATACGCAGTATTTT
CAWSVDRVGTDTQYF
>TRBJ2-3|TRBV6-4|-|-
TGTGCCAGCAGCCGGACCTCGGGGGAAGGCAATACGCAGTATTTT
CASSRTSGEGNTQYF
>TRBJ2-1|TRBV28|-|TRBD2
TGTGCCAGCAGTTTAGGGACTAGCGTACCTTACAATGAGCAGTTCTTC
CASSLGTSVPYNEQFF
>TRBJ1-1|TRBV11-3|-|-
TGTGCCAGCAGCTTAGCGGTGAACACTGAAGCTTTCTTT
CASSLAVNTEAFF
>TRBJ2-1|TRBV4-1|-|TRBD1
TGCGCCAGCAGCCCAACGAATCTCGGGACAGGGTTCCGGAGCTCCTACAATGAGCAGTTCTTC
CASSPTNLGTGFRSSYNEQFF
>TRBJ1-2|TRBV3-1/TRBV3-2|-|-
TGTGCCAGCAGCCAAGACGAGGGATCGGGATACGGCTACACCTTC
CASSQDEGSGYGYTF
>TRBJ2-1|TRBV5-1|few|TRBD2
TGCGCCAGCAGCGGCGGGGGGACCTACAATGAGCAGTTCTTC
CASSGGGTYNEQFF
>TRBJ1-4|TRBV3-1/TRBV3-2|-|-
TGTGCCAGCAGCCCTACTGGGCAGCCTAATGAAAAACTGTTTTTT
CASSPTGQPNEKLFF
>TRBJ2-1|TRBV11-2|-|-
TGTGCCAGCAGCTTAGGCCTAGCGATCGCTGAGCAGTTCTTC
CASSLGLAIAEQFF
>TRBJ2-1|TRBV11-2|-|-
TGTGCCAGCAGCTTTGAGGGCGAGCAGTTCTTC
CASSFEGEQFF
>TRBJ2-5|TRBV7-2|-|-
TGTGCCAGCAGAGTGGGCGTCTTCCAAGAGACCCAGTACTTC
CASRVGVFQETQYF
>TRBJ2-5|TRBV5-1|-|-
TGCGCCAGCAGCTTGGACTACAGGGAGACCCAGTACTTC
CASSLDYRETQYF
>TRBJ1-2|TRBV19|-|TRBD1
TGTGCCAGTAGTATGGGGACAGCTATCTATGGCTACACCTTC
CASSMGTAIYGYTF
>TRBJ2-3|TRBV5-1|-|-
TGCGCCAGCAGCTTCTCTATTGGGGGGGCCCCAGATACGCAGTATTTT
CASSFSIGGAPDTQYF
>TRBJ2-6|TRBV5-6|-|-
TGTGCCAGCGCAGGCCTCCTGGCTACTGGGGCCAACGTCCTGACTTTC
CASAGLLATGANVLTF
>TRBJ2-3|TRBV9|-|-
TGTGCCAGCAGCGTTAGTGTCTCCCGCACAGATACGCAGTATTTT
CASSVSVSRTDTQYF
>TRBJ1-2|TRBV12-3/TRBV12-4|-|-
TGTGCCAGCAGTTCAACAGGCTATGGCTACACCTTC
CASSSTGYGYTF
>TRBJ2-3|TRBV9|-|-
TGTGCCAGCAGCGTAGGTGACGGGGGCACAGATACGCAGTATTTT
CASSVGDGGTDTQYF